One and the same sample provided the 26 T cell receptor beta chains below, sequenced in a study of control samples from healthy donors and cancer patients. Assay used: immunoSEQ multiplex PCR; TCRdb lists only in-frame clones, some missing. The table lists around 78,000 clones, over 90% of them singletons. Sample: blood. All receptors come from a young woman in good health.

This chain uses TRBV2 with TRBJ1-1; the D is unclear. Trimming shortened V by 4 bases and J by 2 bases, and 11 bases separated the two germline ends. From germline, CDR1 is SNHLY and CDR2 FYNNEI. The length of the CDR3 is 14 residues. CDR3 in amino acids: CASSVILLNTEAFF. The CDR3 DNA sequence: TGTGCCAGCAGTGTTATCCTCTTAAACACTGAAGCTTTCTTT. Full variable domain (remainder filled in from reference TRBV2 and TRBJ1-1): EPEVTQTPSHQVTQMGQEVILRCVPISNHLYFYWYRQILGQKVEFLVSFYNNEISEKSEIFDDQFSVERPDGSNFTLKIRSTKLEDSAMYFCASSVILLNTEAFFGQGTRLTVV.

This clone was found once. This rearrangement joins TRBV9 to TRBJ2-3; 11 bases align to TRBD2. V lost 4 bases, J lost 5 bases, and 3 bases stayed unmatched. Per germline, CDR1 SGDLS and CDR2 YYNGEE. The CDR3 runs to 14 residues. This CDR3 is CASSIGTSGDTQYF. CDR3 DNA: TGTGCCAGCAGCATTGGGACTAGCGGAGATACGCAGTATTTT.

The chain employs TRBV5-4 and TRBJ1-6; 7 nucleotides match TRBD1. Germline V CDR1 and CDR2: SGHNT, YYREEE (reference sequence). CDR3 length equals 16 residues. The J segment lost 8 bases and the V segment lost 0 bases, leaving 8 bases of the junction unmatched. The CDR3 sequence: CASSLGGQALDSPLHF. In DNA, the CDR3 is TGTGCCAGCAGCTTGGGTGGACAGGCTTTGGATTCACCCCTCCACTTT.

In nucleotides, the CDR3 is TGTGCCAGCTCACCATGGGGGACAGGGGGGCGAAAGGCCAATCAGCCCCAGCATTTT. This codes for CASSPWGTGGRKANQPQHF. The rearrangement uses TRBV18 and TRBJ1-5, with 11 bases that match TRBD1. The V gene's germline CDR1 is KGHSH and CDR2 LQKENI. Unmatched junction bases numbered 12, after V lost 2 bases and J lost 3 bases. This CDR3 comprises 19 residues.

This rearrangement joins TRBV9 to TRBJ2-5; TRBD1 aligns across 10 bases. Per germline, CDR1 SGDLS and CDR2 YYNGEE. V shed 1 base, J shed 5 bases, and the junction held 8 bases outside the gene matches. The CDR3 is 16 amino acids. This chain's CDR3 is CASSVRGTGVSETQYF. In DNA form, the CDR3 reads TGTGCCAGCAGCGTACGTGGGACAGGGGTTTCTGAGACCCAGTACTTC.

This clone was counted between two and nine times. The chain combines TRBV9 with TRBJ2-5, with unresolved D. V shed 0 bases and J shed 2 bases, with 17 bases lying between them. Germline CDR1 and CDR2: SGDLS and YYNGEE. The CDR3 spans 17 residues. The CDR3 here is CASSVGGWGTGQETQYF. CDR3 nucleotide sequence: TGTGCCAGCAGCGTAGGGGGATGGGGAACCGGGCAAGAGACCCAGTACTTC.

V is TRBV5-1 and J is TRBJ2-1; maybe TRBD2 (6 bases). Looked up from germline, CDR1 is SGHRS and CDR2 is YFSETQ. V lost 0 bases and J lost 5, with 12 bases in between. The CDR3 loop spans 15 amino acids. Written as DNA, the CDR3 is TGCGCCAGCAGCTTGGCCTGGGGGGTTCACAATGAGCAGTTCTTC. Its protein product is CASSLAWGVHNEQFF.

The genes are TRBV4-2 and TRBJ2-3; 10 nucleotides match TRBD1. The V gene end was trimmed by 4 bases and the J gene end by 0 bases; junction bases not matched to a gene: 13. The germline gives CDR1 LGHNA, CDR2 YNFKEQ. This CDR3 comprises 19 residues. CDR3 sequence (DNA): TGTGCCAGCAGCCGACAGGTGACTCCGGGACAGGGGAGCACAGATACGCAGTATTTT. It translates to CASSRQVTPGQGSTDTQYF.

This clone has just one count. The genes are TRBV29-1 and TRBJ2-7; TRBD2 agrees at 8 bases. Trimming at V came to 4 bases and at J to 3 bases, leaving 8 bases not matched to a gene. The CDR3 extends over 14 amino acids. Germline V lookup: CDR1 SQVTM, CDR2 ANQGSEA. The CDR3 DNA reads as TGCAGCGTTGGGGACGGACTAGCAGGCTACGAGCAGTACTTC. Its translation: CSVGDGLAGYEQYF.

This clone occurred once. The rearrangement uses TRBV2 and TRBJ2-1; 9 nucleotides match TRBD2. CDR1 and CDR2 from the germline V gene are SNHLY and FYNNEI. There are 15 residues in the CDR3. After removal of 6 bases from V and 5 bases from J, the junction contained 8 bases not matched to a gene. The CDR3 region is CASSKDGTSNNEQFF. The CDR3 region has the DNA TGTGCCAGCAGCAAAGATGGGACTAGCAACAATGAGCAGTTCTTC.

This clone has just one count. The chain carries TRBV6-2 or TRBV6-3 and TRBJ2-7, with D maybe TRBD2 (6 bases). The CDR3 extends over 17 amino acids. Germline V gene data show CDR1 as MNHEY and CDR2 as SVGEGT. The V gene lost 2 bases and the J gene lost 5 bases, with 22 bases spanning the gap. The CDR3 sequence is CASSYIGTSGWFDEQYF. As DNA, the CDR3 is TGTGCCAGCAGTTACATCGGGACTTCCGGATGGTTCGACGAGCAGTACTTC.

The chain links TRBV5-1 to TRBJ1-1; D is perhaps TRBD1 (6 bases). CDR3 length: 16 residues. Germline V gene sequence: CDR1 SGHRS, CDR2 YFSETQ. Trimming left V 1 base short and J 0 bases short, with 13 bases between. The CDR3 DNA is TGCGCCAGCAGCTTGAGGGTGGGGGGGCTGAACACTGAAGCTTTCTTT. Residues: CASSLRVGGLNTEAFF.

The chain is built from TRBV28 and TRBJ1-4, with D possibly TRBD1 on 6 matching bases. Trimming removed 7 bases at V and 5 bases at J, with 11 bases between. The CDR3 spans 13 residues. Per germline, CDR1 MDHEN and CDR2 SYDVKM. The CDR3 DNA reads TGTGCCAGCACCGGGACACAGAATGAAAAACTGTTTTTT. Its translation: CASTGTQNEKLFF.

This chain links TRBV6-4 with TRBJ2-3; no firm D call. V was cut by 3 bases and J by 4 bases, with 8 bases left in between. This CDR3 is built from 13 residues. The germline CDR1 and CDR2 sequences are MRHNA and SNTAGT. CDR3 DNA: TGTGCCAGCAGTGAAGGTAGCTCAGATACGCAGTATTTT. Protein product: CASSEGSSDTQYF.

The genes are TRBV2 and TRBJ2-5, with D hard to call. Trimming took 2 bases from V and 1 from J, leaving 5 bases between them. Germline loops: CDR1 SNHLY, CDR2 FYNNEI. The CDR3 spans 13 residues. CDR3 nucleotides: TGTGCCAGCAGTGAACCCCTCCAAGAGACCCAGTACTTC. Translating it yields CASSEPLQETQYF.

The chain uses TRBV3-1 (or the pseudogene TRBV3-2) and TRBJ1-1; D gene unclear. Trimming removed 3 bases at V and 3 bases at J, with 8 bases between. Germline CDR1 and CDR2: LGHDT and YNNKEL (reference sequence). This CDR3 comprises 13 residues. In nucleotides, the CDR3 is TGTGCCAGCAGCCACAGTCTTGACACTGAAGCTTTCTTT. Translation gives CASSHSLDTEAFF.

The rearrangement joins TRBV5-1 to TRBJ2-3; 13 bases agree with TRBD2. Germline CDR1 SGHRS, CDR2 YFSETQ. The CDR3 totals 16 residues. With V trimmed by 4 bases and J by 6 bases, 8 bases remained unmatched. CDR3 nucleotides: TGCGCCAGCAGCACAGCACTAGCGGGGGGGCCTGATACGCAGTATTTT. As protein: CASSTALAGGPDTQYF.

CDR3 coding DNA: TGTGCCAGTAGTATAGGAGACAGGGGTAGGGAGACCCAGTACTTC. This codes for CASSIGDRGRETQYF. J is TRBJ2-5 and V is TRBV19, with 8 bases fitting TRBD1. The germline gives CDR1 LNHDA, CDR2 SQIVND (reference sequence). The V gene end was trimmed by 1 base and the J gene end by 5 bases; junction bases not matched to a gene: 6. The CDR3 length is 15 residues.

The rearrangement links TRBV18 to TRBJ1-1, with a possible D match to TRBD1 (5 bases). Germline V gives CDR1 KGHSH, CDR2 LQKENI. The CDR3 consists of 12 residues. Deletions cut 6 bases from V and 9 bases from J, with 14 bases between. The DNA for the CDR3 is TGTGCCAGCTCCCCTAGTCGGGGCAAAGCTTTCTTT. This gives the protein CASSPSRGKAFF.

The chain joins TRBV5-1 to TRBJ2-1, with a possible D match to TRBD1 (5 bases). Germline values: CDR1 SGHRS, CDR2 YFSETQ. The CDR3 has 13 residues. Trimming shortened V by 4 bases and J by 10 bases, and 15 bases separated the two germline ends. CDR3 in DNA: TGCGCCAGCAGCCTGGGGCCTCCTGGGGAGCAGTTCTTC. It yields the protein CASSLGPPGEQFF.

The chain couples TRBV7-6 to TRBJ1-4; the match to TRBD1 covers 8 bases. The CDR3 sequence is 15 residues long. Germline V gene lookup returns CDR1 SGHVS and CDR2 FNYEAQ. V shed 0 bases and J 8 bases; nucleotides not matched to a gene: 5. CDR3 loop: CASSLAQGAVEKLFF. The CDR3 nucleotides are TGTGCCAGCAGCTTAGCGCAGGGGGCAGTAGAAAAACTGTTTTTT.

This chain uses TRBV5-4 with TRBJ1-4; TRBD1 aligns across 7 bases. The CDR3 spans 14 residues. V shed 4 bases and J 8 bases; nucleotides not matched to a gene: 8. CDR1 and CDR2 from the germline V gene are SGHNT and YYREEE (reference sequence). CDR3 loop: CASSPTGESEKLFF. The CDR3 DNA sequence: TGTGCCAGCAGCCCTACAGGGGAATCGGAAAAACTGTTTTTT.

This clone was seen once. V is TRBV7-2 and J is TRBJ1-2; D ambiguous. The V gene lost 5 bases and the J gene lost 14 bases, with 18 bases spanning the gap. From germline, CDR1 is SGHTA and CDR2 FQGNSA. There are 12 residues in the CDR3. The CDR3 nucleotides read TGTGCCAGCAGCCCCCGTTTCGCCTGGGAAACCTTC. Translated, it gives CASSPRFAWETF.

V is TRBV7-3 and J is TRBJ1-1; maybe TRBD1 (5 bases). There are 13 residues in the CDR3. Trimming took 5 bases from V and 3 from J, leaving 10 bases between them. The germline gives CDR1 SGHTA, CDR2 FQGTGA. The CDR3 coding sequence is TGTGCCAGCAGCCCCAGGGAGGACACTGAAGCTTTCTTT. Its translation: CASSPREDTEAFF.

The V gene is TRBV19, the J gene TRBJ2-7, with D perhaps TRBD2 (6 bases). Germline V gene sequence: CDR1 LNHDA, CDR2 SQIVND (reference sequence). Trimming cost V 3 bases and J 2 bases, with 14 bases left between them. The length of the CDR3 is 15 residues. The CDR3 is CASSMSFGRPYEQYF. The CDR3 DNA is TGTGCCAGTAGTATGAGCTTCGGGAGACCCTACGAGCAGTACTTC.

The chain combines TRBV7-9 with TRBJ2-5; D may be TRBD2 (7 bases). CDR1 and CDR2 (germline): SEHNR, FQNEAQ (reference sequence). The CDR3 has 12 residues. The V gene lost 8 bases and the J gene lost 5 bases, with 12 bases spanning the gap. CDR3: CASEGGVETQYF. The CDR3 DNA reads TGTGCCAGCGAGGGGGGGGTGGAGACCCAGTACTTC.